This T cell receptor beta chain was captured by sequencing in a study of blood T cell repertoires in COVID-19. Germline lookup yields CDR1 SNHLY and CDR2 FYNNEI. This CDR3 region has 15 residues. V was clipped by 4 bases and J by 0 bases, with 11 bases between them. Original analysis: Quantification of nucleated cells was approximated via reference gene primer amplification. Assay used: immunoSEQ multiplex PCR; TCRdb lists only in-frame clones, some missing. For V, J and clone size, that table is used; D and trimming come from the DNA. The sample lists approximately 480,000 clones, roughly 89% occurring once.

The source material was peripheral blood. The receptor was isolated from a man between 18 and 29 years old with COVID-19, enrolled during active disease. The rearrangement links TRBV2 to TRBJ2-3; no reliable D call. The CDR3 reads CASSGITTSTDTQYF. Written as DNA, the CDR3 is TGTGCCAGCAGTGGTATAACGACTAGCACAGATACGCAGTATTTT.